The 20 T cell receptor beta chains below all came from one sample that was sequenced in a study of identical twins. TCRdb reprocessed the 5' RACE reads via MiXCR and lists one record per CDR3 protein. The repertoire holds about 920,000 distinct CDR3 sequences, with about 12% as singletons. These data were likewise used in another study, on yellow fever vaccine responses in identical twins.

The material sequenced was PBMCs. The source is a young woman in good health.

This chain uses TRBV24-1 with TRBJ1-2; the D gene is possibly TRBD1 (5 bases). V was cut by 4 bases and J by 7 bases, with 9 bases left in between. CDR1 KGHDR and CDR2 SFDVKD come from the germline V gene. This CDR3 region has 12 residues. Here the CDR3 reads CATSDQGFGYTF. The CDR3 bases are TGTGCCACCAGTGACCAGGGCTTTGGCTACACCTTC.

This clonotype showed up many times. V usage is TRBV28 and J usage is TRBJ1-5; D is unclear. CDR3 length: 12 residues. V was pared by 5 bases and J by 5 bases, with 7 bases between. Per germline, CDR1 MDHEN and CDR2 SYDVKM. CDR3 in amino acids: CASSPIYQPQHF. The CDR3 DNA is TGTGCCAGCAGTCCGATTTATCAGCCCCAGCATTTT.

This clonotype occurred a few times. The J gene is TRBJ2-7, the V gene TRBV10-3; D remains unclear. V lost 0 bases and J lost 7, with 10 bases in between. CDR1 and CDR2 from the germline V gene are ENHRY and SYGVKD. This CDR3 has 13 amino acids. The CDR3: CAISESRFGEQYF. CDR3 nucleotides: TGTGCCATCAGTGAGTCAAGGTTTGGGGAGCAGTACTTC.

The table lists this clonotype with a few counts. The chain has TRBV6-1 and TRBJ2-3; no definite D call. CDR1 and CDR2 (germline): MNHNS, SASEGT. V dropped 11 bases and J dropped 2 bases, with 11 bases sitting between them. This CDR3 comprises 12 residues. CDR3: CAGQRDTDTQYF. DNA for the CDR3: TGTGCCGGGCAACGAGACACAGATACGCAGTATTTT.

The chain combines TRBV9 with TRBJ2-3, with 8 bases aligning to TRBD2. The germline V gene encodes CDR1 SGDLS and CDR2 YYNGEE. The V segment lost 1 base and the J segment 4 bases; nucleotides outside the gene matches: 5. This CDR3 is built from 15 residues. This CDR3 is CASSVSGGIADTQYF. CDR3 nucleotides: TGTGCCAGCAGCGTATCGGGGGGGATAGCAGATACGCAGTATTTT.

This clonotype was picked up many times. V usage is TRBV6-5 and J usage is TRBJ2-2; the D gene is possibly TRBD2 (6 bases). Germline CDR1 is MNHEY and CDR2 is SVGAGI. This CDR3 is 12 amino acids long. V lost 7 bases, J lost 8 bases, and 11 bases lay in between. CDR3 amino acids: CASTSREGELFF. DNA of the CDR3: TGTGCCAGCACCTCCCGGGAGGGGGAGCTGTTTTTT.

This clonotype was seen ten or more times. V is TRBV6-5 and J is TRBJ1-6, with D possibly matching TRBD1 (5 bases). This CDR3 has 16 residues. V lost 2 bases to trimming and J lost 9 bases, with 17 bases between them. Germline V gene sequence: CDR1 MNHEY, CDR2 SVGAGI. CDR3 DNA sequence: TGTGCCAGCAGTTACAGCAGGGAGGGTGAACGTTCACCCCTCCACTTT. Amino acids: CASSYSREGERSPLHF.

This clonotype was recorded a few times. The rearrangement uses TRBV20-1 and TRBJ2-5, with 12 bases lining up with TRBD2. J was trimmed by 5 bases and V by 0 bases; bases with no gene match: 4. CDR1 is DFQATT, CDR2 SNEGSKA, per germline (reference sequence). The CDR3 covers 15 residues. CDR3 in DNA: TGCAGTGCTAGAGATCGAGGGACTAGCGGGGAGACCCAGTACTTC. It is translated as CSARDRGTSGETQYF.

The chain has TRBV11-2 and TRBJ2-7, with unresolved D. The germline gives CDR1 SGHAT, CDR2 FQNNGV. The germline V and J ends were trimmed by 5 bases and 0 bases, with 17 bases remaining between them. This CDR3 is 16 amino acids long. The CDR3 bases are TGTGCCAGCAGCCCCCTGGATGGGTTTTTCTCCTACGAGCAGTACTTC. Protein sequence: CASSPLDGFFSYEQYF.

This clonotype was observed a few times. V is TRBV12-3 or TRBV12-4 and J is TRBJ2-1; D perhaps matches TRBD1 (6 bases). V was clipped by 7 bases and J by 5 bases, with 18 bases between them. The CDR3 spans 15 residues. CDR3 bases: TGTGCCAGCATCTCCGGACAGACCACCCACAATGAGCAGTTCTTC. Its protein is CASISGQTTHNEQFF.

In its sample, this clonotype was seen many times. The J gene is TRBJ2-6, the V gene TRBV12-5; no definite D call. Germline V gene sequence: CDR1 LGHNT, CDR2 FRNRAP. The V end was cut by 1 base, the J end by 1 base, with 14 bases between. This CDR3 has 18 residues. CDR3 in amino acids: CASGLEFGRASGANVLTF. CDR3 nucleotide sequence: TGTGCTAGTGGTTTGGAATTTGGACGGGCGTCTGGGGCCAACGTCCTGACTTTC.

This clonotype has a count of ten or more. The J gene is TRBJ1-1, the V gene TRBV12-3 or TRBV12-4; tentative D call: TRBD1 (5 bases). This CDR3 comprises 16 residues. V lost 4 bases and J lost 4, with 19 bases in between. The CDR3 sequence is CASSSGWQGRGTEAFF. The CDR3, as DNA: TGTGCCAGCAGTTCCGGGTGGCAGGGACGGGGCACTGAAGCTTTCTTT.

V and J are TRBV7-9 and TRBJ2-7; a possible D gene is TRBD2 (6 bases). The V end was cut by 5 bases, the J end by 5 bases, with 13 bases between. Germline V gene lookup returns CDR1 SEHNR and CDR2 FQNEAQ (reference sequence). This CDR3 spans 13 amino acids. CDR3 sequence (DNA): TGTGCCAGCAGCCAAGAGCGGGTGGACGAGCAGTACTTC. Its translation is CASSQERVDEQYF.

J is TRBJ1-2 and V is TRBV15, with D possibly TRBD1 on 5 matching bases. This CDR3 contains 14 residues. Trimming removed 7 bases from V and 2 bases from J, with 14 bases in between. Per the germline V gene, CDR1 is LNHNV and CDR2 is YYDKDF (reference sequence). CDR3 loop: CATNLKGRNYGYTF. In DNA, the CDR3 is TGTGCCACCAACCTAAAGGGACGGAACTATGGCTACACCTTC.

This chain connects TRBV5-6 to TRBJ1-1; 7 positions match TRBD1. The CDR3 is made up of 13 amino acids. Germline V gene sequence: CDR1 SGHDT, CDR2 YYEEEE. V was pared by 0 bases and J by 9 bases, with 5 bases of the junction left unmatched. The CDR3, as DNA: TGTGCCAGCAGCTTGGGTGGGACAGATAAAGCTTTCTTT. Protein product: CASSLGGTDKAFF.

The rearrangement joins TRBV5-1 to TRBJ2-1; unclear D gene. The V end was cut by 1 base, the J end by 11 bases, with 10 bases between. Germline V gene sequence: CDR1 SGHRS, CDR2 YFSETQ. The CDR3 length is 12 residues. The CDR3 DNA reads TGCGCCAGCAGCTTGAATGCAAATAAGCAGTTCTTC. This translates into CASSLNANKQFF. Filled out from reference TRBV5-1 and TRBJ2-1, the complete variable domain reads KAGVTQTPRYLIKTRGQQVTLSCSPISGHRSVSWYQQTPGQGLQFLFEYFSETQRNKGNFPGRFSGRQFSNSRSEMNVSTLELGDSALYLCASSLNANKQFFGPGTRLTVL.

The rearrangement links TRBV3-1 to TRBJ2-6; 7 bases fit TRBD1. Losses at the gene ends were 0 bases for V and 0 bases for J; bases not matched to a gene: 2. The length of the CDR3 is 17 residues. In germline, CDR1 is LGHDT, CDR2 YNNKEL (reference sequence). Here the CDR3 reads CASSQDRGNSGANVLTF. The CDR3 region has the DNA TGTGCCAGCAGCCAAGACAGGGGGAACTCTGGGGCCAACGTCCTGACTTTC.

This chain joins TRBV20-1 and TRBJ2-1, with TRBD2 matching over 9 bases. This CDR3 is built from 14 residues. Trimming at V came to 5 bases and at J to 4 bases, leaving 6 bases not matched to a gene. Germline values: CDR1 DFQATT, CDR2 SNEGSKA (reference sequence). The CDR3 loop reads CSAFLAGPYNEQFF. The CDR3 DNA reads as TGCAGTGCTTTCCTAGCGGGGCCATACAATGAGCAGTTCTTC.

This clonotype was detected only a few times. V gene TRBV20-1 combines with J gene TRBJ2-1; 13 bases align to TRBD2. The ends lost 5 bases at V and 9 bases at J; junction bases unmatched: 4. Germline V CDR1 and CDR2: DFQATT, SNEGSKA (reference sequence). CDR3 size: 13 residues. The CDR3 region is CSAGLAGVGEQFF. As DNA, the CDR3 is TGCAGTGCTGGACTAGCGGGAGTCGGTGAGCAGTTCTTC.

The rearrangement uses TRBV15 and TRBJ2-1; the D gene is possibly TRBD2 (5 bases). The germline gives CDR1 LNHNV, CDR2 YYDKDF (reference sequence). V shed 0 bases and J shed 10 bases, with 10 bases lying between them. The CDR3 spans 13 residues. The CDR3 loop reads CATSRESGYEQFF. CDR3 DNA sequence: TGTGCCACCAGCAGAGAGAGCGGATACGAGCAGTTCTTC. Looking up the rest from reference TRBV15 and TRBJ2-1 gives the full variable domain: DAMVIQNPRYQVTQFGKPVTLSCSQTLNHNVMYWYQQKSSQAPKLLFHYYDKDFNNEADTPDNFQSRRPNTSFCFLDIRSPGLGDTAMYLCATSRESGYEQFFGPGTRLTVL.